The 5 T cell receptor beta chains below come from one sample, sequenced in a study of blood T cells in healthy people across ages. Combining a sample-barcoded 5' primer with a J-beta primer mix, a second PCR ran for roughly 7 to 12 cycles. MiXCR, run by TCRdb on the 5' RACE reads, gives a single entry per CDR3 protein. The table shows more than 650,000 distinct CDR3 sequences, with 22% occurring only once. Sequencing used blood. The receptors here all came from a man between 65 and 80 years old in good health.

This clonotype was detected a few times. This chain joins TRBV25-1 and TRBJ2-5; tentatively, D is TRBD1 (6 bases). This CDR3 contains 15 residues. Germline assignment: CDR1 MGHDK and CDR2 SYGVNS. Trimming left V 3 bases short and J 5 bases short, with 16 bases between. CDR3 DNA sequence: TGTGCCAGCAGTGACCCCGGACAGCGTCGGGAGACCCAGTACTTC. Amino acid sequence: CASSDPGQRRETQYF.

This chain uses TRBV5-1 with TRBJ2-4, with D unclear. Per germline, CDR1 SGHRS and CDR2 YFSETQ. V lost 4 bases and J 0 bases, leaving 11 bases between the germline ends. The CDR3 contains 15 residues. CDR3 residues: CASSGIDGAKNIQYF. In DNA form, the CDR3 reads TGCGCCAGCAGCGGAATCGACGGAGCCAAAAACATTCAGTACTTC. Combining the CDR3 with reference TRBV5-1 and TRBJ2-4 gives the whole variable domain KAGVTQTPRYLIKTRGQQVTLSCSPISGHRSVSWYQQTPGQGLQFLFEYFSETQRNKGNFPGRFSGRQFSNSRSEMNVSTLELGDSALYLCASSGIDGAKNIQYFGAGTRLSVL.

This clonotype has just a few counts. This chain connects TRBV6-5 to TRBJ1-2; 8 nucleotides align to TRBD1. With 6 bases clipped from V and 8 bases from J, the junction kept 2 bases outside the gene matches. The CDR3 covers 11 residues. The germline V gene encodes CDR1 MNHEY and CDR2 SVGAGI. Here the CDR3 reads CASRRDRGYTF. Written as DNA, the CDR3 is TGTGCCAGCAGGAGGGACAGGGGCTACACCTTC.

V gene TRBV5-1 combines with J gene TRBJ2-1; 9 bases match TRBD1. This CDR3 is 16 amino acids long. CDR1 is SGHRS and CDR2 is YFSETQ in the germline V gene. After removal of 3 bases from V and 4 bases from J, the junction contained 8 bases not matched to a gene. The CDR3 sequence: CASSSSGQGVYNEQFF. DNA of the CDR3: TGCGCCAGCAGCTCCTCGGGACAGGGCGTGTACAATGAGCAGTTCTTC.

The J gene is TRBJ1-2, the V gene TRBV6-5, with D possibly being TRBD1 (5 bases). Germline assignment: CDR1 MNHEY and CDR2 SVGAGI. The CDR3 sequence is 14 residues long. The germline V and J ends were trimmed by 2 bases and 7 bases, with 14 bases remaining between them. CDR3 region: CASSYRGRTGGYTF. The CDR3, as DNA: TGTGCCAGCAGTTACCGGGGACGGACTGGTGGCTACACCTTC.